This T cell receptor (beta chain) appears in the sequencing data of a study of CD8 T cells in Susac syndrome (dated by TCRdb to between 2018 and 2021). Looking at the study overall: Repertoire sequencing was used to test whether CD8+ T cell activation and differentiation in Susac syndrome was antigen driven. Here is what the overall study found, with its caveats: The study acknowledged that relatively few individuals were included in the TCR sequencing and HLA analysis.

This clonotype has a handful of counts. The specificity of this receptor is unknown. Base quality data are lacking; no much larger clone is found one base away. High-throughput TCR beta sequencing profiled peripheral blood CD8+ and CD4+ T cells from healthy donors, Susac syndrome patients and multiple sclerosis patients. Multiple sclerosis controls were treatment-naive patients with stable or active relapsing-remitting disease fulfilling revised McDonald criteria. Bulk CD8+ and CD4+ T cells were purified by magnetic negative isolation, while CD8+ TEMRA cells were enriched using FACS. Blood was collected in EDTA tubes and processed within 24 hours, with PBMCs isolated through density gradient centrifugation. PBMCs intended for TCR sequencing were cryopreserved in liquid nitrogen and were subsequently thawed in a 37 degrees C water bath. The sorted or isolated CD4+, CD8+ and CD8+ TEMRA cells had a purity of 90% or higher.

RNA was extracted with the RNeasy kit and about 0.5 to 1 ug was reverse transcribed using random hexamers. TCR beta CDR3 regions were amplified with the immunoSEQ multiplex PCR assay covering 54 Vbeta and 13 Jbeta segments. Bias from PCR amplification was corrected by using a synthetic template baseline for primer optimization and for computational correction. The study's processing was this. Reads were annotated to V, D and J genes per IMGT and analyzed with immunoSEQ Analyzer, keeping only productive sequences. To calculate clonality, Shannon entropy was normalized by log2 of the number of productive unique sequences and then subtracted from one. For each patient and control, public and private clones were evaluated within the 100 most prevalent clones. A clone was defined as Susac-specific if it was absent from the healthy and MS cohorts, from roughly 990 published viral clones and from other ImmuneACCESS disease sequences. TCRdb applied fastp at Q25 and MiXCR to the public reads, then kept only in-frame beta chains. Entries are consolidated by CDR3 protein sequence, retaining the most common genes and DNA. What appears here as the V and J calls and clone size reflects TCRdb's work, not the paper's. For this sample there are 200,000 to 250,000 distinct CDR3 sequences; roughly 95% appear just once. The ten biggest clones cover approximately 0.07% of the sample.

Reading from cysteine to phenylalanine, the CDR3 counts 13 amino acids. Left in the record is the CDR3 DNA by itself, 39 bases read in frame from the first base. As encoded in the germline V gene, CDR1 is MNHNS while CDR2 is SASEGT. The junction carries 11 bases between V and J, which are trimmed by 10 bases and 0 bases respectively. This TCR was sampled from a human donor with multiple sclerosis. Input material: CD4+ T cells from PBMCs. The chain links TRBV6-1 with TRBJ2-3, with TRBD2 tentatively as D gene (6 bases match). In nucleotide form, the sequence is TGTGCCACTGGCCGGGAGAGCACAGATACGCAGTATTTT. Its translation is CATGRESTDTQYF.